One sample yielded the 21 T cell receptor beta chains listed below, sequenced in a study of cytomegalovirus exposure and HLA in healthy donors. PCR involved 60 Vbeta and 13 Jbeta primers. The method was immunoSEQ multiplex PCR; TCRdb's version includes in-frame clones alone and lacks a portion of them. The sample lists 100,000 to 120,000 clones; 75% to 90% were seen once. The sample taken for sequencing was PBMCs. Receptors were obtained from a man aged 25-40 years in good health and CMV-seropositive.

The chain is built from TRBV5-6 and TRBJ2-2; TRBD2 aligns across 8 bases. Trimming removed 7 bases from V and 3 bases from J; junction bases left unmatched: 8. The germline CDR1 and CDR2 sequences are SGHDT and YYEEEE. CDR3 length equals 15 residues. The CDR3 region has the DNA TGTGCCAGCCAAACGGGGGGGACCCACACCGGGGAGCTGTTTTTT. It yields the protein CASQTGGTHTGELFF.

The chain recombines TRBV7-2 with TRBJ2-1, with 7 positions matching TRBD2. With 6 bases clipped from V and 1 base from J, the junction kept 12 bases outside the gene matches. The germline CDR1 and CDR2 sequences are SGHTA and FQGNSA. The CDR3 has 17 amino acids. The CDR3 region has the DNA TGTGCCAGCAGGCATCGGGGAGGCGGGAGTTCCTACAATGAGCAGTTCTTC. This translates into CASRHRGGGSSYNEQFF.

The rearrangement uses TRBV29-1 and TRBJ2-5; 11 positions match TRBD2. Germline V gene lookup returns CDR1 SQVTM and CDR2 ANQGSEA. The CDR3 is made up of 15 amino acids. The J segment lost 4 bases and the V segment lost 4 bases, leaving 8 bases of the junction unmatched. CDR3 nucleotides: TGCAGCGTTGGACTACTAGCGGGGGTGATAGAGACCCAGTACTTC. Its translation is CSVGLLAGVIETQYF.

This clone came up once. The J gene is TRBJ2-5, the V gene TRBV5-1, with D possibly matching TRBD2 (6 bases). The CDR3 runs 16 residues. V gave up 4 bases and J gave up 2 bases, with 18 bases separating them. Germline lookup yields CDR1 SGHRS and CDR2 YFSETQ. The CDR3 DNA sequence: TGCGCCAGCAGCCTCCCCCGGGGGACTTTTCAAGAGACCCAGTACTTC. This sequence encodes CASSLPRGTFQETQYF.

This chain uses TRBV6-5 with TRBJ2-5, with 9 positions matching TRBD1. Trimming took 5 bases from V and 9 from J; bases not matched to a gene: 13. Germline CDR1 and CDR2: MNHEY and SVGAGI. The CDR3 has 15 residues. This CDR3 is CASSRSGTGIGSQYF. DNA of the CDR3: TGTGCCAGCAGTCGGTCCGGGACAGGGATTGGGTCCCAGTACTTC.

This chain links TRBV30 with TRBJ2-1, with 14 bases aligning to TRBD2. V gave up 5 bases and J gave up 8 bases; unmatched junction bases: 11. Germline assignment: CDR1 GTSNPN and CDR2 SVGIG (reference sequence). The CDR3 spans 16 residues. CDR3 protein: CAWHPTSGGARYEQFF. Here the CDR3 DNA reads TGTGCCTGGCACCCGACTAGCGGGGGGGCTCGCTATGAGCAGTTCTTC.

The chain is built from TRBV2 and TRBJ1-1; 7 nucleotides agree with TRBD1. The CDR3 consists of 13 residues. CDR1 is SNHLY, CDR2 FYNNEI, per germline. Germline trimming cut 6 bases from V and 6 bases from J; bases unmatched to any gene: 7. This chain's CDR3 is CASRIDQGAEAFF. DNA for the CDR3: TGTGCCAGCAGAATAGATCAGGGGGCTGAAGCTTTCTTT.

This sequence joins TRBV10-3 and TRBJ1-1, with 7 bases matching TRBD1. Looked up from germline, CDR1 is ENHRY and CDR2 is SYGVKD. The CDR3 spans 14 residues. The V segment lost 6 bases and the J segment 0 bases; nucleotides outside the gene matches: 4. Here the CDR3 reads CAIRGQTMNTEAFF. Written as DNA, the CDR3 is TGTGCCATCAGGGGACAGACCATGAACACTGAAGCTTTCTTT.

The rearrangement links TRBV19 to TRBJ2-6, with D unresolved. Germline CDR1 reads LNHDA; CDR2 reads SQIVND (reference sequence). V was clipped by 6 bases and J by 1 base, with 4 bases between them. There are 13 residues in the CDR3. The CDR3 spells CASRASGANVLTF. The CDR3 DNA reads TGTGCCAGTAGAGCATCTGGGGCCAACGTCCTGACTTTC.

CDR3 region: CASRLAAGTDTQYF. The CDR3 DNA reads TGCGCCAGCAGACTAGCGGCGGGCACAGATACGCAGTATTTT. The chain combines TRBV10-2 with TRBJ2-3; 8 bases fit TRBD2. Trimming took 6 bases from V and 1 from J; bases not matched to a gene: 3. Per the germline V gene, CDR1 is WSHSY and CDR2 is SAAADI. CDR3 length: 14 amino acids.

The V call is TRBV4-1, the J call TRBJ2-7; D call uncertain. Germline CDR1 MGHRA, CDR2 YSYEKL. V lost 0 bases and J lost 0, with 6 bases in between. CDR3 size: 14 residues. The CDR3 reads CASSQEIASYEQYF. The CDR3 nucleotides read TGCGCCAGCAGCCAAGAGATAGCCTCCTACGAGCAGTACTTC.

The chain couples TRBV5-1 to TRBJ2-1; 9 bases are a match to TRBD1. The V segment lost 0 bases and the J segment 6 bases; nucleotides outside the gene matches: 4. The CDR3 extends over 15 amino acids. The V gene's germline CDR1 is SGHRS and CDR2 YFSETQ. The CDR3 here is CASSLVQGAFNEQFF. The CDR3 DNA follows: TGCGCCAGCAGCTTGGTACAGGGGGCCTTCAATGAGCAGTTCTTC.

This clone was counted between two and nine times. The chain links TRBV18 to TRBJ1-4, with D maybe TRBD1 (5 bases). The length of the CDR3 is 13 residues. With 3 bases removed from V and 5 bases from J, the gap between germline ends came to 7 bases. Per germline, CDR1 KGHSH and CDR2 LQKENI. CDR3 loop: CASSPGGNEKLFF. CDR3 sequence (DNA): TGTGCCAGCTCACCGGGGGGGAATGAAAAACTGTTTTTT.

This clone was found once. A junction end diverges from the germline sequence, so it may reflect a read error. The V call is TRBV20-1, the J call TRBJ2-1; 10 positions match TRBD2. The length of the CDR3 is 10 residues. Germline V CDR1 and CDR2: DFQATT, SNEGSKA (reference sequence). For the CDR3, the DNA is TGCAGTGCTCGACTAGCGGGTAGTGTCTTC. It translates to CSARLAGSVF.

The genes are TRBV6-1 and TRBJ2-7, with 12 bases lining up with TRBD2. The germline V gene encodes CDR1 MNHNS and CDR2 SASEGT. This CDR3 contains 14 residues. Germline trimming cut 5 bases from V and 4 bases from J; bases unmatched to any gene: 3. CDR3 in DNA: TGTGCCAGCAGTTGGACTAGCGGGGCTTACGAGCAGTACTTC. Translated, it gives CASSWTSGAYEQYF.

As DNA, the CDR3 is TGTGCCAGCAGCTTGGGAACAGGGCTTGTAGGGGACTATGGCTACACCTTC. Protein product: CASSLGTGLVGDYGYTF. The chain combines TRBV5-4 with TRBJ1-2; perhaps TRBD1 as D (6 bases). Per the germline V gene, CDR1 is SGHNT and CDR2 is YYREEE (reference sequence). Trimming shortened V by 0 bases and J by 3 bases, and 18 bases separated the two germline ends. The CDR3 length is 17 residues.

The chain has TRBV7-3 and TRBJ1-4, with D possibly TRBD1 on 6 matching bases. The germline CDR1 and CDR2 sequences are SGHTA and FQGTGA. This CDR3 has 16 amino acids. V was trimmed by 2 bases and J by 4 bases, leaving 14 bases between them. In DNA form, the CDR3 reads TGTGCCAGCAGCTTAGCTTCAGGGGAAGGTAATGAAAAACTGTTTTTT. Residues: CASSLASGEGNEKLFF.

The genes are TRBV29-1 and TRBJ1-1; D gene ambiguous. This CDR3 region has 13 residues. Germline values: CDR1 SQVTM, CDR2 ANQGSEA. V was trimmed by 7 bases and J by 4 bases, leaving 16 bases between them. The CDR3 coding sequence is TGCAGCGGAGCGACTACGGTGGGCACTGAAGCTTTCTTT. Protein sequence: CSGATTVGTEAFF.

J is TRBJ1-3 and V is TRBV6-5; D gene ambiguous. CDR1 is MNHEY, CDR2 SVGAGI, per germline. The V end was cut by 5 bases, the J end by 3 bases, with 2 bases between. The CDR3 spans 11 residues. CDR3 residues: CASSRGNTIYF. The CDR3 nucleotides are TGTGCCAGCAGTCGTGGAAACACCATATATTTT.

The V and J genes are TRBV4-3 and TRBJ2-5; perhaps TRBD1 as D (6 bases). The CDR3 is 16 residues long. The germline V gene encodes CDR1 LGHNA and CDR2 YSLEER. The ends were cut back, 3 bases at V and 2 bases at J, with 16 bases in the middle. The chain's CDR3 is CASSQDYRQAQETQYF. The CDR3 DNA is TGCGCCAGCAGCCAGGATTACAGACAGGCACAAGAGACCCAGTACTTC.

This clone has only a few counts. This chain joins TRBV7-9 and TRBJ2-7; weak D call: TRBD2 (7 bases). The CDR3 spans 15 residues. Trimming removed 5 bases at V and 4 bases at J, with 18 bases between. The germline V gene has CDR1 SEHNR and CDR2 FQNEAQ (reference sequence). The CDR3 bases are TGTGCCAGCAGCCCCCTCCGGGGGGCTGGTTACGAGCAGTACTTC. Its protein product is CASSPLRGAGYEQYF.